This T cell receptor beta chain came from a study of blood T cell repertoires in COVID-19. At the level of the study: There were acute and convalescent COVID-19 samples, and they came from the United States, Italy and Spain.

The repertoire was sequenced with immunoSEQ multiplex PCR; TCRdb's copy has only in-frame clones and lacks some. This table holds 150,000 to 170,000 clones, 75% to 85% found once. With 2 bases removed from V and 7 bases from J, the gap between germline ends came to 9 bases. The CDR3 length is 14 residues. CDR1 and CDR2 from the germline V gene are KGHSH and LQKENI. Patients from Seattle were sampled longitudinally, starting during active infection. The table lists this clone with a few counts. Sequencing was carried out using peripheral blood. The origin of this receptor is a woman in her sixties or seventies with COVID-19, enrolled during active disease. The chain links TRBV18 to TRBJ1-6; D is perhaps TRBD1 (6 bases). CDR3 in amino acids: CASSPNGQNSPLHF. The DNA of the CDR3 is TGTGCCAGCTCACCAAACGGACAGAATTCACCCCTCCACTTT.